One sample yielded the 6 T cell receptor beta chains listed below, sequenced in a study of Graves' ophthalmopathy and Graves' hyperthyroidism. TCR beta CDR3 amplification used RNA transcripts. RT-PCR with HTBI primers came first, then second-round multiplex PCR. Using its own MiXCR run on the multiplex PCR reads, TCRdb lists one record per CDR3 protein. In the table there are over a million distinct CDR3 sequences, roughly two fifths of which are singletons. The sample comprised peripheral blood or thyroid tissue (not recorded which). Source of these receptors: an adult man with Graves' hyperthyroidism.

This clonotype has more than one count but fewer than ten. This rearrangement joins TRBV12-3 or TRBV12-4 to TRBJ2-5; D is possibly TRBD2 (6 bases). The length of the CDR3 is 15 residues. Between the trimmed V and J ends, which lost 5 bases and 5 bases, there was a span of 18 bases. In DNA form, the CDR3 reads TGTGCCAGCAGTCCCCCGGGACTCAGGCTGGAGACCCAGTACTTC. It yields the protein CASSPPGLRLETQYF.

Remarks on this clonotype: This sequence may be a read error, since a much larger clone differs from it by one base. This chain uses TRBV14 with TRBJ2-7, with D maybe TRBD2 (6 bases). This CDR3 region has 15 residues. The germline V gene has CDR1 SGHDN and CDR2 FVKESK. The CDR3 reads CASSQRPGDSYKQYF. As DNA, the CDR3 is TGTGCCAGCAGCCAACGCCCGGGGGACTCCTACAAGCAGTACTTC.

V and J are TRBV15 and TRBJ1-1, with 7 bases that match TRBD1. The germline CDR1 and CDR2 sequences are LNHNV and YYDKDF (reference sequence). V was clipped by 0 bases and J by 5 bases; unmatched bases: 12. The CDR3 totals 17 residues. The CDR3 loop reads CATSRDHSTGRGTEAFF. DNA for the CDR3: TGTGCCACCAGCAGAGATCATTCGACAGGGCGCGGGACTGAAGCTTTCTTT.

The gene calls are TRBV10-3 and TRBJ1-4; possible D gene TRBD1, 6 bases. Germline CDR1 and CDR2: ENHRY and SYGVKD. This CDR3 is 14 amino acids long. V lost 3 bases, J lost 8 bases, and 13 bases lay in between. CDR3 DNA sequence: TGTGCCATCAGTGACCGGGACAAGAGGGAAAAACTGTTTTTT. Protein product: CAISDRDKREKLFF.

This clonotype occurred a few times. A read error may produce the germline difference seen at one junction end. This chain uses TRBV10-3 with TRBJ2-7; perhaps TRBD1 as D (6 bases). The V gene's germline CDR1 is ENHRY and CDR2 SYGVKD. This CDR3 contains 18 residues. The CDR3 spells CASSYSPSRGHTKNEQYF. The DNA for the CDR3 is TGTGCCAGCAGTTACTCTCCGAGTCGGGGACATACTAAGAACGAGCAGTACTTC.

This clonotype was seen repeatedly, ten times or more. The chain uses TRBV20-1 and TRBJ1-6; unclear D gene. CDR1 and CDR2 (germline): DFQATT, SNEGSKA (reference sequence). V lost 1 base and J lost 4, with 8 bases in between. The CDR3 covers 14 residues. CDR3 protein: CSARGTAYNSPLHF. The CDR3 DNA is TGCAGTGCTAGAGGAACAGCATATAATTCACCCCTCCACTTT.